The 21 T cell receptor beta chains below come from one sample, sequenced in a study of shared clonotypes between healthy human individuals. The assay was immunoSEQ multiplex PCR, and TCRdb's table has in-frame clones only and misses some. The repertoire holds 2.3 million or so clones, with more than 85% as singletons. The sample consisted of naive CD4+ T cells from PBMCs. Subset defined: CD45RA+ positively selected. The receptors come from a man between 18 and 29 years old in good health. Some clones in this sample may be carry-over from other donors' samples.

This clone occurred once. Different DNA sequences within this sample yield the same CDR3. The chain has TRBV28 and TRBJ1-5, with a tentative D call TRBD1 (6 bases). This CDR3 has 12 amino acids. Germline V lookup: CDR1 MDHEN, CDR2 SYDVKM. Trimming took off 4 bases at V and 6 bases at J, with 7 bases between the two ends. The CDR3 loop is CASSSRGQPQHF. The DNA of the CDR3 is TGTGCCAGCAGTTCCAGGGGTCAGCCCCAGCATTTT.

The chain recombines TRBV7-8 with TRBJ1-2, with D possibly matching TRBD1 (5 bases). The CDR3 extends over 13 amino acids. Trimming took off 5 bases at V and 8 bases at J, with 15 bases between the two ends. Germline lookup yields CDR1 SGHVS and CDR2 FQNEAQ. In DNA, the CDR3 is TGTGCCAGCAGCGAATCGGGACCCAACGGCTACACCTTC. Its protein is CASSESGPNGYTF.

The rearrangement links TRBV2 to TRBJ2-1; D gene uncertain. Trimming shortened V by 0 bases and J by 5 bases, and 14 bases separated the two germline ends. Per the germline V gene, CDR1 is SNHLY and CDR2 is FYNNEI. The CDR3 has 16 residues. CDR3 sequence reads: CASSEAFRHQHNEQFF. For the CDR3, the DNA is TGTGCCAGCAGTGAAGCGTTCAGGCACCAGCACAATGAGCAGTTCTTC. The complete variable domain, with remaining parts taken from reference TRBV2 and TRBJ2-1, reads EPEVTQTPSHQVTQMGQEVILRCVPISNHLYFYWYRQILGQKVEFLVSFYNNEISEKSEIFDDQFSVERPDGSNFTLKIRSTKLEDSAMYFCASSEAFRHQHNEQFFGPGTRLTVL.

This sequence joins TRBV27 and TRBJ2-5; no definite D call. From germline, CDR1 is MNHEY and CDR2 SMNVEV (reference sequence). The CDR3 runs 13 residues. Trimming stripped 2 bases from V and 3 bases from J, with 7 bases between. The CDR3 reads CASSLPGEETQYF. The CDR3 nucleotides are TGTGCCAGCAGTTTACCCGGAGAAGAGACCCAGTACTTC.

The chain carries TRBV7-2 and TRBJ2-5, with no clear D. This CDR3 spans 13 amino acids. With 2 bases removed from V and 5 bases from J, the gap between germline ends came to 9 bases. Per germline, CDR1 SGHTA and CDR2 FQGNSA. The DNA for the CDR3 is TGTGCCAGCAGCTTAAGCGCAATGGAGACCCAGTACTTC. Translating gives CASSLSAMETQYF.

The V gene is TRBV21-1, the J gene TRBJ2-7; no check of the table's D call, TRBD2, against the DNA was made. TRBV21-1 is a pseudogene. The CDR3 is 17 residues long. The CDR3 protein is CASSKEMRRVLSYEQYF. CDR3 nucleotides: TGTGCCAGCAGCAAAGAGATGCGGCGGGTCCTCTCCTACGAGCAGTACTTC.

In its sample, this clone was seen a few times. This chain joins TRBV9 and TRBJ1-1, with D uncertain. Deletions cut 0 bases from V and 3 bases from J, with 6 bases between. This CDR3 comprises 13 residues. CDR1 SGDLS and CDR2 YYNGEE come from the germline V gene. The CDR3 reads CASSVVRDTEAFF. The CDR3 DNA sequence: TGTGCCAGCAGCGTAGTAAGGGACACTGAAGCTTTCTTT.

The V call is TRBV5-6, the J call TRBJ2-3, with unresolved D. In germline, CDR1 is SGHDT, CDR2 YYEEEE. The CDR3 spans 15 residues. V shed 3 bases and J shed 0 bases, with 11 bases lying between them. Here the CDR3 reads CASSSLRSSTDTQYF. CDR3 DNA: TGTGCCAGCAGCTCCCTCCGATCCAGCACAGATACGCAGTATTTT.

The DNA of the CDR3 is TGTGCCAGCTCATCTTGGACAGATAGCAATCAGCCCCAGCATTTT. It is translated as CASSSWTDSNQPQHF. The V gene is TRBV18, the J gene TRBJ1-5, with a weak D call TRBD1 (6 bases). The germline V gene has CDR1 KGHSH and CDR2 LQKENI. The CDR3 contains 15 residues. V lost 5 bases to trimming and J lost 0 bases, with 11 bases between them.

The chain has TRBV30 and TRBJ2-7; maybe TRBD2 (6 bases). The germline gives CDR1 GTSNPN, CDR2 SVGIG (reference sequence). Trimming removed 8 bases from V and 3 bases from J, with 20 bases in between. The CDR3 loop spans 14 amino acids. The DNA of the CDR3 is TGTGCCCAGGCGCCGGGAGACGGGAACTACGAGCAGTACTTC. Protein product: CAQAPGDGNYEQYF.

J is TRBJ2-2 and V is TRBV7-8; D remains unclear. The V end lost 0 bases, the J end lost 7 bases, and 18 bases lay between the germline ends. The CDR3 consists of 17 residues. Germline V gives CDR1 SGHVS, CDR2 FQNEAQ. CDR3 bases: TGTGCCAGCAGCTTAGCGGCCCTGACACGGCTTGGCGGGGAGCTGTTTTTT. Amino acids: CASSLAALTRLGGELFF.

About this clone itself: Other nucleotide sequences in the sample specify the same CDR3. This chain joins TRBV19 and TRBJ2-7; D perhaps matches TRBD1 (5 bases). Germline assignment: CDR1 LNHDA and CDR2 SQIVND (reference sequence). The CDR3 extends over 12 amino acids. Trimming removed 5 bases at V and 3 bases at J, with 8 bases between. CDR3 sequence reads: CASSADSYEQYF. The CDR3 DNA is TGTGCCAGTAGTGCAGACAGCTACGAGCAGTACTTC.

The chain joins TRBV7-6 to TRBJ2-7; D possibly corresponds to TRBD2 (8 bases). Germline V lookup: CDR1 SGHVS, CDR2 FNYEAQ. There are 16 residues in the CDR3. The V end was cut by 5 bases, the J end by 4 bases, with 21 bases between. The CDR3 sequence: CASSKGASGLGYEQYF. The DNA for the CDR3 is TGTGCCAGCAGCAAGGGGGCTAGCGGGCTAGGGTACGAGCAGTACTTC.

V gene TRBV28 combines with J gene TRBJ2-7; D may be TRBD1 or TRBD2 (5 bases each). Germline V lookup: CDR1 MDHEN, CDR2 SYDVKM. This CDR3 contains 11 residues. V was trimmed by 2 bases and J by 8 bases, leaving 7 bases between them. CDR3 bases: TGTGCCAGCAGTTTAGAGGGGAAGCAGTACTTC. Its protein is CASSLEGKQYF.

The CDR3 protein is CASSFGVRETQYF. The CDR3 coding sequence is TGTGCCAGCAGCTTCGGGGTGAGGGAGACCCAGTACTTC. The chain is built from TRBV5-5 and TRBJ2-5; possibly TRBD2 for D (5 bases). The CDR3 runs 13 residues. Trimming stripped 2 bases from V and 5 bases from J, with 10 bases between. Germline V CDR1 and CDR2: SGHKS, YYEKEE (reference sequence).

The chain employs TRBV18 and TRBJ2-7; maybe TRBD2 (5 bases). Germline lookup yields CDR1 KGHSH and CDR2 LQKENI. The length of the CDR3 is 15 residues. V shed 3 bases and J shed 4 bases, with 16 bases lying between them. The CDR3 is CASSPASGLLYEQYF. The CDR3 DNA reads as TGTGCCAGCTCACCGGCGTCAGGACTGTTATACGAGCAGTACTTC.

The chain joins TRBV27 to TRBJ1-2; possibly TRBD1 for D (5 bases). CDR3 length: 13 amino acids. With 3 bases removed from V and 4 bases from J, the gap between germline ends came to 9 bases. Per the germline V gene, CDR1 is MNHEY and CDR2 is SMNVEV (reference sequence). The CDR3 region is CASSFVGGYGYTF. CDR3 sequence (DNA): TGTGCCAGCAGTTTTGTTGGGGGCTATGGCTACACCTTC.

This rearrangement joins TRBV7-9 to TRBJ1-2; D is uncertain. The germline V and J ends were trimmed by 2 bases and 2 bases, with 6 bases remaining between them. Germline assignment: CDR1 SEHNR and CDR2 FQNEAQ (reference sequence). This CDR3 region has 13 residues. CDR3 loop: CASSLSRNYGYTF. As DNA, the CDR3 is TGTGCCAGCAGCTTAAGCAGAAACTATGGCTACACCTTC.

This clone appeared a single time. The J gene is TRBJ1-4, the V gene TRBV6-1; D unclear. V gave up 1 base and J gave up 5 bases, with 11 bases separating them. CDR1 and CDR2 from the germline V gene are MNHNS and SASEGT. This CDR3 region has 15 residues. CDR3 residues: CASSEVRTSNEKLFF. The CDR3 nucleotides read TGTGCCAGCAGTGAAGTTAGGACCTCGAATGAAAAACTGTTTTTT.

The rearrangement uses TRBV28 and TRBJ1-2; no firm D call. The CDR3 contains 13 residues. Between the trimmed V and J ends, which lost 6 bases and 5 bases, there was a span of 13 bases. Germline lookup yields CDR1 MDHEN and CDR2 SYDVKM. Here the CDR3 DNA reads TGTGCCAGCAGCTCTCCCTCCGGGTATGGCTACACCTTC. This sequence encodes CASSSPSGYGYTF.

The V and J genes are TRBV5-5 and TRBJ2-1; 10 bases align to TRBD2. V trimming: 0 bases; J trimming: 6 bases; junction bases outside the gene matches: 3. CDR3 length: 15 amino acids. Per the germline V gene, CDR1 is SGHKS and CDR2 is YYEKEE (reference sequence). CDR3 bases: TGTGCCAGCAGCTTGGCTAGCGGGAGATCCAATGAGCAGTTCTTC. The encoded protein is CASSLASGRSNEQFF.